One and the same sample provided the 2 T cell receptor beta chains below, sequenced in a study of cytomegalovirus exposure and HLA in healthy donors. With 60 Vbeta and 13 Jbeta primers, the PCR was carried out. The protocol was immunoSEQ multiplex PCR, while the TCRdb copy is restricted to in-frame clones and leaves out a portion. This table has approximately 110,000 clones, 73% appearing once. Material for sequencing was PBMCs. All receptors come from a man aged 55-75 years in good health and CMV-seropositive.

This clone occurred a few times. The chain uses TRBV5-4 and TRBJ1-1, with 10 bases aligning to TRBD1. CDR1 is SGHNT, CDR2 YYREEE, per germline (reference sequence). The CDR3 spans 16 residues. J lost 11 bases, V lost 4 bases, and 17 bases had no gene match. CDR3 in DNA: TGTGCCAGCAGCAACCCAAAGGGGGGGACAGGGGCACCGGCTTTCTTT. Translation gives CASSNPKGGTGAPAFF.

This clone was counted a few times. The V call is TRBV5-1, the J call TRBJ2-3, with D perhaps TRBD2 (5 bases). Deletions cut 6 bases from V and 5 bases from J, with 22 bases between. CDR1 and CDR2 from the germline V gene are SGHRS and YFSETQ. This CDR3 contains 16 residues. In nucleotides, the CDR3 is TGCGCCAGCACTCGAGTTCGAGGGAATGTTGGAGATACGCAGTATTTT. The encoded protein is CASTRVRGNVGDTQYF.